Shown below are 10 T cell receptor beta chains from a single sample sequenced in a study of blood T cell repertoires in COVID-19. The data were produced by immunoSEQ multiplex PCR, yet TCRdb's version contains in-frame clones alone and is incomplete. In the table there are tens of thousands of clones, 89% of which are singletons. Sequences were obtained from peripheral blood. The receptors were gathered from a woman aged 70 to 79 with active COVID-19.

The CDR3 spells CASSPNEGRNTEAFF. CDR3 coding DNA: TGTGCCAGCAGCCCTAATGAGGGTCGGAACACTGAAGCTTTCTTT. This chain links TRBV28 with TRBJ1-1; no firm D call. The CDR3 is made up of 15 amino acids. CDR1 is MDHEN, CDR2 SYDVKM, per germline. V lost 6 bases to trimming and J lost 1 base, with 15 bases between them.

The rearrangement links TRBV6-1 to TRBJ2-1; D may be TRBD2 (6 bases). Germline lookup yields CDR1 MNHNS and CDR2 SASEGT. V was cut by 3 bases and J by 6 bases, with 15 bases left in between. This CDR3 is built from 15 residues. The CDR3 bases are TGTGCCAGCAGTGACCCTCGGTGGAGGGCCAATGAGCAGTTCTTC. As protein: CASSDPRWRANEQFF.

The chain recombines TRBV5-1 with TRBJ2-5; TRBD1 is a possible D gene (6 bases). The CDR3 is 16 residues long. The germline gives CDR1 SGHRS, CDR2 YFSETQ. V was shortened by 4 bases and J by 5 bases, with 21 bases between the two germline ends. The CDR3 sequence: CASSQSGRGGEETQYF. The CDR3 DNA is TGCGCCAGCAGCCAATCGGGCCGAGGGGGAGAGGAGACCCAGTACTTC.

This clone was recorded only once. This chain uses TRBV6-5 with TRBJ2-7; D may be TRBD1 (6 bases). Germline CDR1 is MNHEY and CDR2 is SVGAGI. The CDR3 consists of 15 residues. Deletions cut 7 bases from V and 2 bases from J, with 18 bases between. CDR3 nucleotide sequence: TGTGCCAGCAATTCAGGGACACTACCCACCTACGAGCAGTACTTC. This gives the protein CASNSGTLPTYEQYF.

J is TRBJ2-2 and V is TRBV21-1; the DNA was not compared with TRBD1, the D call given in the table. TRBV21-1 counts as a pseudogene. This CDR3 has 17 residues. The CDR3 sequence is CASSKERGRANTGELFF. In nucleotides, the CDR3 is TGTGCCAGCAGCAAAGAAAGGGGGCGAGCGAACACCGGGGAGCTGTTTTTT.

The chain recombines TRBV6-2 or TRBV6-3 with TRBJ2-5; 9 bases map to TRBD1. V was pared by 7 bases and J by 4 bases, with 7 bases of the junction left unmatched. Looked up from germline, CDR1 is MNHEY and CDR2 is SVGEGT. This CDR3 comprises 14 residues. The CDR3 bases are TGTGCCAGCACCCCGGGACAGGGCTTAGAGACCCAGTACTTC. This translates into CASTPGQGLETQYF.

The rearrangement uses TRBV11-2 and TRBJ1-2; TRBD1 is a possible D gene (6 bases). V was pared by 6 bases and J by 2 bases, with 13 bases between. This CDR3 has 14 residues. Germline CDR1 SGHAT, CDR2 FQNNGV. The DNA of the CDR3 is TGTGCCAGCAGTACTACAACAGGGAACTATGGCTACACCTTC. The encoded protein is CASSTTTGNYGYTF.

The chain uses TRBV27 and TRBJ2-2; a weak D match, TRBD1 (6 bases). CDR1 and CDR2 (germline): MNHEY, SMNVEV (reference sequence). The CDR3 loop spans 16 amino acids. V was cut by 2 bases and J by 9 bases, with 19 bases left in between. CDR3 nucleotide sequence: TGTGCCAGCAGTTTAAGCAAAAAGAACAGGGCTCGGGAGCTGTTTTTT. Translated, it gives CASSLSKKNRARELFF.

The chain is built from TRBV6-5 and TRBJ1-6, with D perhaps matching TRBD1 (5 bases). V gave up 0 bases and J gave up 10 bases, with 16 bases separating them. The CDR3 length is 16 residues. CDR1 and CDR2 (germline): MNHEY, SVGAGI. In DNA, the CDR3 is TGTGCCAGCAGTTACTCCCCCCCTGGGGCTGTCTCACCCCTCCACTTT. Protein sequence: CASSYSPPGAVSPLHF.

The chain is built from TRBV6-2 or TRBV6-3 and TRBJ2-7, with D maybe TRBD2 (5 bases). V dropped 6 bases and J dropped 4 bases, with 19 bases sitting between them. The germline CDR1 and CDR2 sequences are MNHEY and SVGEGT. The CDR3 has 15 residues. The CDR3 bases are TGTGCCAGCAGCTCCGTCGGGGTATTGACTTACGAGCAGTACTTC. Encoded protein: CASSSVGVLTYEQYF.